This T cell receptor (beta chain) appears in the sequencing data of a study of metastatic and nonmetastatic thyroid tumors. Broader study findings: Reported TCR beta diversity, measured in blood and tumor, was significantly higher for malignant thyroid tumors than for benign nodules.

Each patient came to thyroid surgery without any prior treatment (of any kind). Per the germline V gene, CDR1 is LGHDT and CDR2 is YNNKEL (reference sequence). V dropped 1 base and J dropped 0 bases, with 9 bases sitting between them. The CDR3 sequence is 15 residues long. This clone was found many times. Its antigen is not known. TCRdb recomputed clones from the PCR reads via MiXCR. This table has roughly 81,000 clones, 8.6% appearing once. The sequenced material came from blood. The TCR sequence derives from a female donor with papillary thyroid cancer or a benign thyroid nodule (not recorded which). Some clones in this sample may be carry-over from other donors' samples. The chain carries TRBV3-1 and TRBJ1-1; D unresolved. The CDR3 here is CASSQGHKVNTEAFF. The CDR3 nucleotides are TGTGCCAGCAGCCAAGGTCACAAGGTGAACACTGAAGCTTTCTTT.